The present TCR beta chain was sequenced within a study of cytotoxic CD8 clonotypes in ibrutinib-treated CLL. Turning to this clone: Its target is not known.

Study results and limitations: Baseline clonality, higher than in age-matched healthy donors, tracked circulating CD8+ T-cell counts.

The CDR3 length is 14 residues. Trimming removed 4 bases from V and 5 bases from J, with 11 bases in between. In germline, CDR1 is MGHRA, CDR2 YSYEKL. The method was immunoSEQ multiplex PCR; TCRdb's version includes in-frame clones alone and lacks a portion of them. The top ten clones hold 5% to 6.5% of a sample with approximately 340,000 clones, 60% to 80% of them seen once. This specimen consisted of PBMCs, obtained after 36 months of ibrutinib treatment. This TCR derives from a human donor with chronic lymphocytic leukemia. The chain joins TRBV4-1 to TRBJ2-2; no reliable D call. CDR3 in DNA: TGCGCCAGCAGCCTGGCCGTCCCGACCGGGGAGCTGTTTTTT. Residues: CASSLAVPTGELFF.